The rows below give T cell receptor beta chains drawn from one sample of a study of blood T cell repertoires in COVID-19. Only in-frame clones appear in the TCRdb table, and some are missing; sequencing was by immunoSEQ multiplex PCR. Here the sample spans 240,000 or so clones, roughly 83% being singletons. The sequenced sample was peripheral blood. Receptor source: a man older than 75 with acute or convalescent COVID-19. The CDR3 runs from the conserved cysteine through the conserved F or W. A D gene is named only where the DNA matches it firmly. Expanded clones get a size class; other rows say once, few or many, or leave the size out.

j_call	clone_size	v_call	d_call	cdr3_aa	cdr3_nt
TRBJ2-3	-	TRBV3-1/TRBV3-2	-	CASSQDNTDTQYF	TGTGCCAGCAGCCAAGACAACACAGATACGCAGTATTTT
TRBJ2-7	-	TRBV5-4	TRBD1	CASSSGDRVYEQYF	TGTGCCAGCAGCTCCGGTGACAGGGTCTACGAGCAGTACTTC
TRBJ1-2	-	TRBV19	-	CASSILRGGYTF	TGTGCCAGTAGTATTCTACGCGGGGGCTACACCTTC
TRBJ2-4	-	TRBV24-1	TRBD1	CATSDATGAGNIQYF	TGTGCCACCAGTGACGCGACAGGGGCTGGAAACATTCAGTACTTC
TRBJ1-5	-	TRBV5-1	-	CASSLAEGGNQPQHF	TGCGCCAGCAGCTTGGCCGAGGGGGGCAATCAGCCCCAGCATTTT
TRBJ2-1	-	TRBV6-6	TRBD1	CASSRDRRPSYNEQFF	TGTGCCAGCAGTCGGGACAGACGTCCGAGCTACAATGAGCAGTTCTTC
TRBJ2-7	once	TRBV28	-	CASKLGATYEQYF	TGTGCCAGCAAGTTGGGGGCGACCTACGAGCAGTACTTC
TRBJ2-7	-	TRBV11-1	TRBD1	CASSLGQGGTYEQYF	TGTGCCAGCAGCCTGGGACAGGGGGGAACCTACGAGCAGTACTTC
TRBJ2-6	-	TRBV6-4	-	CASSPTLPGANVLTF	TGTGCCAGCAGCCCGACACTGCCTGGGGCCAACGTCCTGACTTTC
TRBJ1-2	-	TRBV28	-	CASSFLKQAATNYGYTF	TGTGCCAGCAGTTTCCTAAAACAGGCGGCGACTAACTATGGCTACACCTTC
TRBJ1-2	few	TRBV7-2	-	CASSFPGATLGYTF	TGTGCCAGCAGCTTCCCAGGGGCGACACTTGGCTACACCTTC
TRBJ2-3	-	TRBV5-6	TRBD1	CASSPKRDRAFTDTQYF	TGTGCCAGCAGCCCTAAACGGGACAGGGCATTTACAGATACGCAGTATTTT
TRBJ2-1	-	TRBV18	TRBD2	CASSPPMGLNNEQFF	TGTGCCAGCTCCCCACCAATGGGACTAAACAATGAGCAGTTCTTC
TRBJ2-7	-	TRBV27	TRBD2	CASSETSGKLTYEQYF	TGTGCCAGCAGTGAGACTAGCGGGAAACTTACCTACGAGCAGTACTTC
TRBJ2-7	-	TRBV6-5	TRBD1	CASSTRDRAYEQYF	TGTGCCAGCAGTACCCGGGACAGGGCGTACGAGCAGTACTTC
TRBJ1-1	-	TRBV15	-	CATSRDARDYTEAFF	TGTGCCACCAGCAGAGATGCCAGGGATTATACTGAAGCTTTCTTT
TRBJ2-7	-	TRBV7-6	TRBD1	CASSLDPGQFSYEQYF	TGTGCCAGCAGCTTAGACCCGGGACAGTTCTCCTACGAGCAGTACTTC
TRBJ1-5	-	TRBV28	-	CASSTTPSNQPQHF	TGTGCCAGCAGTACGACACCAAGCAATCAGCCCCAGCATTTT
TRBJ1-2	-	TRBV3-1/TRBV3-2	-	CASSQDGAGSFVYGYTF	TGTGCCAGCAGCCAAGATGGGGCAGGGTCCTTTGTTTATGGCTACACCTTC
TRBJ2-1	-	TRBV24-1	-	CATSDRGGGVLDEQFF	TGTGCCACCAGTGATAGAGGGGGAGGGGTATTAGATGAGCAGTTCTTC
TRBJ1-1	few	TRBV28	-	CASSPDGPGAEAFF	TGTGCCAGCAGTCCGGACGGTCCCGGGGCTGAAGCTTTCTTT
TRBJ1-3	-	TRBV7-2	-	CASSPGGGTGNTIYF	TGTGCCAGCAGCCCTGGGGGGGGCACTGGAAACACCATATATTTT
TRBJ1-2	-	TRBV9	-	CASSVGEGANTF	-
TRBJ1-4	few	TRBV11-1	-	CASSLRTEGRLFF	TGTGCCAGCAGCTTACGGACAGAAGGGAGACTGTTTTTT
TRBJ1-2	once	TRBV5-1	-	CASSSIADYGYTF	TGCGCCAGCAGCTCCATAGCGGACTATGGCTACACCTTC
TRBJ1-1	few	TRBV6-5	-	CASTSRDPSTEAFF	TGTGCCAGTACGTCGCGGGACCCCAGTACTGAAGCTTTCTTT
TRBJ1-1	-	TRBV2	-	CASSEGPQENTEAFF	TGTGCCAGCAGTGAAGGCCCGCAGGAGAACACTGAAGCTTTCTTT
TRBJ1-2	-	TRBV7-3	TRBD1	CASSLSQGAIYGYTF	TGTGCCAGCAGCTTAAGCCAGGGGGCTATCTATGGCTACACCTTC
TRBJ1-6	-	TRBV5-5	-	CASSLAFGGALNSPLHF	TGTGCCAGCAGCTTGGCCTTCGGGGGGGCTCTGAATTCACCCCTCCACTTT
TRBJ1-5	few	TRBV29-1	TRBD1	CSVGTGTGEEQPQHF	TGCAGCGTTGGTACCGGGACAGGGGAAGAACAGCCCCAGCATTTT
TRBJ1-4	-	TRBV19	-	CASSLAGATNEKLFF	TGTGCCAGTAGTCTCGCGGGGGCAACTAATGAAAAACTGTTTTTT
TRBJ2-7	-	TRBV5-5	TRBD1	CASSPGQGGYEQYF	TGTGCCAGCAGCCCTGGACAGGGGGGCTACGAGCAGTACTTC
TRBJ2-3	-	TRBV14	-	CASSSSGVDTQYF	TGTGCCAGCAGCAGCTCAGGCGTAGATACGCAGTATTTT
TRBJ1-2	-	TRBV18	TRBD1	CASSPRTGLDYGYTF	TGTGCCAGCTCACCAAGGACAGGGTTGGACTATGGCTACACCTTC
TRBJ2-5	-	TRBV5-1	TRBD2	CASSFLAGEGETQYF	TGCGCCAGCAGCTTTTTAGCGGGGGAAGGGGAGACCCAGTACTTC
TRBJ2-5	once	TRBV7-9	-	CASSLFRTANQETQYF	TGTGCCAGCAGCTTATTTCGGACAGCCAACCAAGAGACCCAGTACTTC
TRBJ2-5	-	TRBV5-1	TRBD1	CASSPQGWETQYF	TGCGCCAGCAGCCCACAGGGGTGGGAGACCCAGTACTTC
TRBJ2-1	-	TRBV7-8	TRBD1	CASSRLPDRGSYNEQFF	TGTGCCAGCAGCCGGCTTCCAGACAGGGGCTCATACAATGAGCAGTTCTTC
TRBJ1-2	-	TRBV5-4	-	CASSLAPEDYGYTF	TGTGCCAGCAGCTTGGCCCCCGAGGACTATGGCTACACCTTC
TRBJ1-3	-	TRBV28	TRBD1	CASSSGDRAGNTIYF	TGTGCCAGCAGTTCGGGGGACAGGGCTGGAAACACCATATATTTT
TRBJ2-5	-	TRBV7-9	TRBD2	CASSLYGGAQETQYF	TGTGCCAGCAGCTTATACGGGGGGGCCCAAGAGACCCAGTACTTC
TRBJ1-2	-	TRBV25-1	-	CASSDQGALSYGYTF	TGTGCCAGCAGTGACCAGGGTGCCCTTTCATATGGCTACACCTTC
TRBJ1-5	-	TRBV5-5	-	CASRIELHGGQPQHF	TGTGCCAGCAGGATAGAACTTCACGGGGGTCAGCCCCAGCATTTT
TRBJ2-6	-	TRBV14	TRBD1	CASSQPWTGGTSVLTF	TGTGCCAGCAGCCAACCGTGGACAGGGGGGACCAGCGTCCTGACTTTC
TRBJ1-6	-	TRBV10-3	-	CATRLGVDLNNSPLHF	TGTGCCACCCGTCTAGGGGTCGACCTTAATAATTCACCCCTCCACTTT
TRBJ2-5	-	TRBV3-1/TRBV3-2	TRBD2	CASSPGLVKETQYF	TGTGCCAGCAGCCCGGGACTAGTAAAAGAGACCCAGTACTTC
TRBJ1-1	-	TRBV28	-	CASTTPIPGGKNTEAFF	TGTGCCAGCACCACCCCAATCCCGGGGGGAAAGAACACTGAAGCTTTCTTT
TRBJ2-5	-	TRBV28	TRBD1	CASSQAGQGVEETQYF	TGTGCCAGCAGTCAAGCGGGACAGGGGGTAGAAGAGACCCAGTACTTC
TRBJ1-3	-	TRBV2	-	CASSEFLLSGNTIYF	TGTGCCAGCAGTGAGTTCCTCCTCTCTGGAAACACCATATATTTT
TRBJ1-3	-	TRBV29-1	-	CSVGLGQSGNTIYF	TGCAGCGTTGGATTGGGACAATCTGGAAACACCATATATTTT
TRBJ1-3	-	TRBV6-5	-	CASRPASAGNTIYF	TGTGCCAGCAGGCCAGCAAGCGCTGGAAACACCATATATTTT
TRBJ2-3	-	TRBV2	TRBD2	CASSPHGIASGGADTQYF	TGTGCCAGCAGTCCTCACGGGATCGCTAGCGGGGGCGCAGATACGCAGTATTTT
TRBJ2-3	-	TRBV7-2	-	CASSPGRGTTDTQYF	TGTGCCAGCAGCCCAGGGAGGGGGACCACAGATACGCAGTATTTT